This T cell receptor beta chain derives from a study of control samples from healthy donors and cancer patients. Clones were read by immunoSEQ multiplex PCR, and TCRdb kept only the in-frame ones, dropping some. This table has some 79,000 clones, roughly nine tenths appearing once. This clone was seen only once. The CDR3 totals 15 residues. Germline loops: CDR1 MDHEN, CDR2 SYDVKM. V dropped 5 bases and J dropped 7; count of bases not matched to a gene: 14. Sequencing was done on a sample of blood. The rearrangement joins TRBV28 to TRBJ2-7; 7 bases fit TRBD1. This TCR came from a woman between 50 and 59 years old in good health. CDR3 nucleotide sequence: TGTGCCAGCAGTCCCTCCGGGACAGCCTCTTGGGAGCAGTACTTC. This encodes CASSPSGTASWEQYF.